This entry features one T cell receptor beta chain sequence. This sample was taken from a study of T cell responses to AZD1222 COVID-19 vaccine. Method: immunoSEQ multiplex PCR; TCRdb's copy keeps in-frame clones and lacks some. The sample lists 75,000 to 80,000 clones; around 90% were seen once. The CDR3 is 18 residues long. CDR1 and CDR2 (germline): LNHDA, SQIVND (reference sequence). Trimming took 3 bases from V and 0 from J, leaving 18 bases between them. Second-dose recipients at about 4 or about 12 weeks were treated as one pooled group. The sequenced sample was peripheral blood, obtained 28 days after the second AZD1222 dose. This TCR derives from an adult who received the AZD1222 COVID-19 vaccine. The genes are TRBV19 and TRBJ1-5; perhaps TRBD1 as D (5 bases). CDR3 coding DNA: TGTGCCAGTAGTATTACAGGACGAGGTGGAGTTAGCAATCAGCCCCAGCATTTT. It codes for CASSITGRGGVSNQPQHF.